Each of the 32 T cell receptor beta chains below was sequenced from the same sample in a study of OX40 agonist ivuxolimab in advanced cancers. Libraries were prepared by immunoSEQ multiplex PCR; TCRdb keeps only in-frame clonotypes and omits some of them. This table holds 65,000 to 90,000 clones, 80% to 90% found once. The sequences come from CD4+ or CD8+ T cells sorted from blood, collected in a trial of the OX40 agonist ivuxolimab. The receptors here all came from an adult with an advanced solid tumor such as melanoma, head and neck, liver or kidney cancer.

This chain links TRBV10-3 with TRBJ2-7; 10 positions agree with TRBD2. The length of the CDR3 is 14 residues. Germline V gives CDR1 ENHRY, CDR2 SYGVKD. V shed 2 bases, J shed 3 bases, and the junction held 1 base outside the gene matches. CDR3 region: CAISEGLAVYEQYF. CDR3 in DNA: TGTGCCATCAGTGAGGGACTAGCGGTCTACGAGCAGTACTTC.

CDR3 protein: CASSFFRSSYEQYF. The CDR3 nucleotides are TGTGCCAGCAGCTTTTTTCGTAGTTCCTACGAGCAGTACTTC. This chain connects TRBV7-2 to TRBJ2-7; D is ambiguous. The CDR3 sequence is 14 residues long. Germline CDR1 SGHTA, CDR2 FQGNSA. The V end lost 3 bases, the J end lost 1 base, and 10 bases lay between the germline ends.

The V call is TRBV6-5, the J call TRBJ2-3; D unresolved. Germline-derived CDR1 and CDR2 are MNHEY and SVGAGI. Trimming removed 6 bases at V and 3 bases at J, with 4 bases between. CDR3 length equals 11 residues. The CDR3 loop reads CASRGTDTQYF. CDR3 DNA sequence: TGTGCCAGCAGGGGAACAGATACGCAGTATTTT.

As to this clone: A much larger clone is a single base away; this may be a read error. The CDR3 loop reads CASSLAPGANVLTF. The CDR3 DNA reads TGTGCCAGCAGCTTGGCCCCTGGGGCCAACGTCCTGACTTTC. The chain carries TRBV7-9 and TRBJ2-6, with D hard to call. Per the germline V gene, CDR1 is SEHNR and CDR2 is FQNEAQ (reference sequence). Trimming took 3 bases from V and 2 from J, leaving 5 bases between them. CDR3 length equals 14 residues.

The rearrangement links TRBV9 to TRBJ1-2, with no clear D. Per germline, CDR1 SGDLS and CDR2 YYNGEE. With 0 bases removed from V and 8 bases from J, the gap between germline ends came to 11 bases. The CDR3 is 13 residues long. This chain's CDR3 is CASSVGWGRGYTF. The CDR3 bases are TGTGCCAGCAGCGTAGGGTGGGGAAGAGGCTACACCTTC.

V usage is TRBV7-9 and J usage is TRBJ1-1; perhaps TRBD1 as D (5 bases). The CDR3 runs 16 residues. V gave up 5 bases and J gave up 5 bases, with 21 bases separating them. Germline loops: CDR1 SEHNR, CDR2 FQNEAQ (reference sequence). DNA of the CDR3: TGTGCCAGCAGCCAGGGATTGTTGGCGGCTCCGACTGAAGCTTTCTTT. Its protein is CASSQGLLAAPTEAFF. Variable domain in full (rest from reference TRBV7-9 and TRBJ1-1): DTGVSQNPRHKITKRGQNVTFRCDPISEHNRLYWYRQTLGQGPEFLTYFQNEAQLEKSRLLSDRFSAERPKGSFSTLEIQRTEQGDSAMYLCASSQGLLAAPTEAFFGQGTRLTVV.

This clone has a handful of counts. This chain's CDR3 is CASSPMAGLGKNEQFF. The CDR3 DNA is TGTGCCAGCAGCCCCATGGCGGGATTGGGTAAGAATGAGCAGTTCTTC. The V call is TRBV7-3, the J call TRBJ2-1; D might be TRBD2 (6 bases). CDR3 length: 16 residues. The ends were cut back, 5 bases at V and 7 bases at J, with 21 bases in the middle. Germline values: CDR1 SGHTA, CDR2 FQGTGA.

This clone has more than one count but fewer than ten. One end of the junction does not line up with germline, which may come from a read error. This chain joins TRBV7-7 and TRBJ2-1, with 16 bases lining up with TRBD2. Germline CDR1 reads SSHAT; CDR2 reads FNYEAQ (reference sequence). This CDR3 has 15 residues. The CDR3 region is CASSTGTSGRDEQFF. CDR3 DNA sequence: TGTGCTAGCAGCACCGGGACTAGCGGGAGGGATGAGCAGTTCTTC. The variable domain in full, with the rest retrieved from reference TRBV7-7 and TRBJ2-1, is GAGVSQSPRYKVTKRGQDVTLRCDPISSHATLYWYQQALGQGPEFLTYFNYEAQPDKSGLPSDRFSAERPEGSISTLTIQRTEQRDSAMYRCASSTGTSGRDEQFFGPGTRLTVL.

The V gene is TRBV28, the J gene TRBJ2-1; D possibly corresponds to TRBD1 (5 bases). This CDR3 contains 17 residues. V lost 5 bases and J lost 6, with 23 bases in between. The germline CDR1 and CDR2 sequences are MDHEN and SYDVKM. The CDR3 DNA reads as TGTGCCAGCAGTCCCACCGGACAAACCCCTCCGTCCAATGAGCAGTTCTTC. It codes for CASSPTGQTPPSNEQFF.

This chain connects TRBV7-9 to TRBJ2-7, with D unresolved. Germline-derived CDR1 and CDR2 are SEHNR and FQNEAQ (reference sequence). V lost 3 bases and J lost 2, with 8 bases in between. The CDR3 consists of 13 residues. CDR3 DNA: TGTGCCAGCAGCTTGGACGGAACCTACGAGCAGTACTTC. Encoded protein: CASSLDGTYEQYF.

The V call is TRBV6-6, the J call TRBJ1-1; 10 positions match TRBD1. With V trimmed by 6 bases and J by 3 bases, 4 bases remained unmatched. The CDR3 extends over 14 amino acids. The germline CDR1 and CDR2 sequences are MNHNY and SVGAGI (reference sequence). The CDR3 loop is CASRFGTGDTEAFF. CDR3 in DNA: TGTGCCAGCAGGTTCGGGACAGGGGACACTGAAGCTTTCTTT.

This clone was counted once. The gene calls are TRBV28 and TRBJ1-1; D gene uncertain. The CDR3 consists of 13 residues. Germline CDR1 MDHEN, CDR2 SYDVKM. The ends were cut back, 5 bases at V and 5 bases at J, with 12 bases in the middle. CDR3 DNA sequence: TGTGCCAGCAGTCTCCGGTTTGGTACTGAAGCTTTCTTT. The encoded protein is CASSLRFGTEAFF.

The chain is built from TRBV10-3 and TRBJ2-1; TRBD1 or TRBD2 may be the D gene (7 bases each). The CDR3 consists of 16 residues. Germline values: CDR1 ENHRY, CDR2 SYGVKD. The V gene lost 6 bases and the J gene lost 6 bases, with 21 bases spanning the gap. The CDR3 protein is CAISSGQRDGGNEQFF. DNA of the CDR3: TGTGCCATCAGCTCGGGACAGCGGGACGGAGGCAATGAGCAGTTCTTC.

The CDR3: CAWTSPGGSTNEKLFF. As DNA, the CDR3 is TGTGCCTGGACCTCCCCAGGGGGCTCAACTAATGAAAAACTGTTTTTT. The chain joins TRBV30 to TRBJ1-4; TRBD1 agrees at 8 bases. CDR3 size: 16 residues. In germline, CDR1 is GTSNPN, CDR2 SVGIG (reference sequence). The V and J ends lost 4 bases and 0 bases, in that order; junction bases with no gene match: 7.

The chain is built from TRBV28 and TRBJ1-1; no clear D. The CDR3 extends over 13 amino acids. Per the germline V gene, CDR1 is MDHEN and CDR2 is SYDVKM. The germline V and J ends were trimmed by 5 bases and 5 bases, with 12 bases remaining between them. CDR3 in amino acids: CASSPSQSTEAFF. CDR3 coding DNA: TGTGCCAGCAGTCCCTCTCAATCTACTGAAGCTTTCTTT.

The table lists this clone with a few counts. The chain has TRBV7-2 and TRBJ1-3; unclear D gene. With 3 bases removed from V and 4 bases from J, the gap between germline ends came to 7 bases. CDR3 length: 13 amino acids. Germline V gene data show CDR1 as SGHTA and CDR2 as FQGNSA. The CDR3: CASSLGGGNTIYF. The CDR3 region has the DNA TGTGCCAGCAGCTTGGGTGGGGGAAACACCATATATTTT.

This chain joins TRBV28 and TRBJ2-3; tentatively, D is TRBD2 (5 bases). V was pared by 6 bases and J by 2 bases, with 15 bases between. The length of the CDR3 is 15 residues. Germline V gene lookup returns CDR1 MDHEN and CDR2 SYDVKM. The CDR3 region is CASRGADYSTDTQYF. Written as DNA, the CDR3 is TGTGCCAGCAGGGGAGCTGACTATTCCACAGATACGCAGTATTTT.

The J gene is TRBJ2-5, the V gene TRBV7-8; TRBD1 matches at 7 bases. Germline CDR1 is SGHVS and CDR2 is FQNEAQ. CDR3 length: 15 amino acids. Losses at the gene ends were 5 bases for V and 5 bases for J; bases not matched to a gene: 11. The CDR3 sequence is CASSRDRDPQETQYF. The CDR3 DNA reads as TGTGCCAGCAGCCGAGACAGGGATCCTCAGGAGACCCAGTACTTC. Looking up the rest from reference TRBV7-8 and TRBJ2-5 gives the full variable domain: GAGVSQSPRYKVAKRGQDVALRCDPISGHVSLFWYQQALGQGPEFLTYFQNEAQLDKSGLPSDRFFAERPEGSVSTLKIQRTQQEDSAVYLCASSRDRDPQETQYFGPGTRLLVL.

The J gene is TRBJ2-1, the V gene TRBV5-1; D gene unclear. The germline gives CDR1 SGHRS, CDR2 YFSETQ. The V end lost 1 base, the J end lost 7 bases, and 12 bases lay between the germline ends. This CDR3 comprises 14 residues. The CDR3 here is CASSLNQVGNEQFF. DNA for the CDR3: TGCGCCAGCAGCTTGAATCAGGTGGGGAATGAGCAGTTCTTC.

This chain links TRBV18 with TRBJ2-3; D unresolved. The CDR3 is made up of 14 amino acids. V was trimmed by 6 bases and J by 0 bases, leaving 10 bases between them. Germline V gene data show CDR1 as KGHSH and CDR2 as LQKENI. CDR3: CASSPIASTDTQYF. CDR3 DNA: TGTGCCAGCTCCCCGATCGCGAGCACAGATACGCAGTATTTT.

The V and J genes are TRBV5-1 and TRBJ2-1; 10 bases map to TRBD2. This CDR3 contains 15 residues. Trimming removed 3 bases from V and 5 bases from J; junction bases left unmatched: 5. CDR1 is SGHRS and CDR2 is YFSETQ in the germline V gene. The CDR3 here is CASSYLAGANNEQFF. CDR3 in DNA: TGCGCCAGCAGCTACCTAGCGGGAGCAAACAATGAGCAGTTCTTC.

The count of this clone is one. The chain links TRBV6-5 to TRBJ1-1; D not certain. This CDR3 comprises 13 residues. V lost 8 bases to trimming and J lost 5 bases, with 15 bases between them. Germline V gives CDR1 MNHEY, CDR2 SVGAGI. The CDR3 DNA sequence: TGTGCCAGCCAGAGGTGGGCGGATACTGAAGCTTTCTTT. Protein: CASQRWADTEAFF.

The rearrangement links TRBV18 to TRBJ1-4; the D gene is possibly TRBD1 (5 bases). Trimming took off 4 bases at V and 8 bases at J, with 17 bases between the two ends. This CDR3 region has 15 residues. Germline V gene sequence: CDR1 KGHSH, CDR2 LQKENI. CDR3 sequence: CASSLLLTADEKLFF. CDR3 bases: TGTGCCAGCTCACTTCTACTGACAGCAGACGAAAAACTGTTTTTT.

The V call is TRBV21-1, the J call TRBJ1-5; the table names TRBD1, a call not compared with the DNA. TRBV21-1 is a pseudogene locus. CDR3 length: 17 residues. CDR3 region: CASSARDRGLGNQPQHF. In nucleotides, the CDR3 is TGTGCCAGCAGTGCCCGGGACAGGGGTTTGGGCAATCAGCCCCAGCATTTT.

The chain carries TRBV4-3 and TRBJ1-2; D remains unclear. Trimming removed 3 bases at V and 4 bases at J, with 15 bases between. This CDR3 spans 15 amino acids. The germline CDR1 and CDR2 sequences are LGHNA and YSLEER. The chain's CDR3 is CASSHETGAGYGYTF. The CDR3 region has the DNA TGCGCCAGCAGCCACGAGACGGGAGCTGGCTATGGCTACACCTTC.

This clone was detected only once. V usage is TRBV18 and J usage is TRBJ2-2, with TRBD1 as a possible D gene (6 bases). Germline CDR1 KGHSH, CDR2 LQKENI. The CDR3 sequence is 16 residues long. The V and J ends lost 4 bases and 1 base respectively, with 13 bases between them. CDR3 loop: CASSRTPGQNTGELFF. In DNA, the CDR3 is TGTGCCAGCTCACGGACCCCGGGACAGAACACCGGGGAGCTGTTTTTT.

The genes are TRBV12-5 and TRBJ2-5; 10 bases map to TRBD2. The DNA end is more similar to TRBJ2-7, so the J call may be wrong. Germline V gene sequence: CDR1 LGHNT, CDR2 FRNRAP. This CDR3 region has 14 residues. The CDR3 nucleotides read TGTGCTCGCCACCTGGGTAGCGGGGGGTACGAGCAGTACTTC. Translating it yields CARHLGSGGYEQYF.

The chain uses TRBV5-6 and TRBJ2-4, with D possibly called TRBD1 or TRBD2 (5 bases each). The length of the CDR3 is 15 residues. The V and J ends lost 4 bases and 1 base respectively, with 12 bases between them. Germline CDR1 SGHDT, CDR2 YYEEEE. The CDR3 loop reads CASSLRGVAKNIQYF. The CDR3 DNA sequence: TGTGCCAGCAGCCTCCGAGGGGTGGCCAAAAACATTCAGTACTTC.

V usage is TRBV5-1 and J usage is TRBJ1-3; maybe TRBD1 (5 bases). Germline loops: CDR1 SGHRS, CDR2 YFSETQ. Trimming took 3 bases from V and 0 from J, leaving 10 bases between them. This CDR3 is built from 15 residues. The CDR3 reads CASSSQASSGNTIYF. The DNA for the CDR3 is TGCGCCAGCAGCTCACAGGCGTCCTCTGGAAACACCATATATTTT.

The chain joins TRBV7-9 to TRBJ2-3; D is ambiguous. This CDR3 region has 14 residues. Trimming removed 6 bases from V and 3 bases from J, with 13 bases in between. From germline, CDR1 is SEHNR and CDR2 FQNEAQ (reference sequence). CDR3 amino acids: CASRFDSVTDTQYF. CDR3 in DNA: TGTGCCAGCAGGTTCGACTCCGTTACAGATACGCAGTATTTT.

The chain uses TRBV2 and TRBJ1-2; 11 bases line up with TRBD1. The CDR3 length is 14 residues. Germline CDR1 and CDR2: SNHLY and FYNNEI. J lost 8 bases, V lost 3 bases, and 5 bases had no gene match. DNA of the CDR3: TGTGCCAGCAGTGATTGGGACAGGGGGTTCGGCTACACCTTC. Protein sequence: CASSDWDRGFGYTF.

The chain has TRBV5-6 and TRBJ2-7, with D hard to call. V was cut by 0 bases and J by 8 bases, with 12 bases left in between. The CDR3 has 13 residues. CDR1 is SGHDT, CDR2 YYEEEE, per germline. The CDR3 region has the DNA TGTGCCAGCAGCTTGGGACCGCCGGCCCAGCAGTACTTC. It is translated as CASSLGPPAQQYF.